This TCR beta chain appears in the sequencing data of a study of T cell changes during pregnancy in multiple sclerosis (dated by TCRdb to 2018 to 2020). Study-wide context: The study examined how the T cell repertoire changed over the course of pregnancy in women with multiple sclerosis.

The library was obtained by the immunoSEQ multiplex PCR assay. TCRdb took this table from immuneACCESS and kept in-frame rearrangements with V and J called. Such tables lack part of the clones; where checked against another copy, unresolved V genes explain under half of the gap, and the rest is unexplained. Across this sample there are more than 55,000 clones, with 90% to 95% seen only once. Approximately 1.8% of the sample rests with the top ten. This clone came up a few times. The antigen it binds to is not known. The record has no base qualities; no much larger clone is one base away. The germline V gene encodes CDR1 KGHSH and CDR2 LQKENI. The junction shows trimming of 3 bases on V and 5 bases on J, plus 13 bases between the germline ends. From the cysteine up to the phenylalanine, the CDR3 has a length of 14 residues. The read is trimmed to its CDR3 DNA, 42 bases read in frame from base 1.

This TCR was sampled from a female donor in good health, enrolled as a control in a pregnancy study. The sequencing here drew on peripheral blood, taken in the first trimester of pregnancy. The rearrangement combines TRBV18 with TRBJ1-1; the D gene cannot be named for sure. The CDR3 sequence is CASSPKAGGTEAFF. Read as DNA, the sequence is TGTGCCAGCTCACCCAAGGCAGGAGGAACTGAAGCTTTCTTT.